The T cell receptor beta chain under discussion was sequenced for a study of neurological immune-mediated disorders. At least ten counts were recorded for this clonotype. J lost 4 bases, V lost 1 base, and 18 bases had no gene match. The CDR3 sequence is 21 residues long. Germline CDR1 and CDR2: LNHNV and YYDKDF (reference sequence). One entry per CDR3 protein results from TCRdb running MiXCR on the 5' RACE reads. The sample holds tens of thousands of distinct CDR3 sequences, approximately 10% seen once. The source is a man aged 35 to 55 in good health. The V call is TRBV15, the J call TRBJ2-7; 14 positions match TRBD2. Sequenced material: PBMCs. The CDR3 nucleotides are TGTGCCACCAGCAGAGCTTTGACGACAGCCGGGACTAGCGGGGGCCGTTACGAGCAGTACTTC. Translation gives CATSRALTTAGTSGGRYEQYF.